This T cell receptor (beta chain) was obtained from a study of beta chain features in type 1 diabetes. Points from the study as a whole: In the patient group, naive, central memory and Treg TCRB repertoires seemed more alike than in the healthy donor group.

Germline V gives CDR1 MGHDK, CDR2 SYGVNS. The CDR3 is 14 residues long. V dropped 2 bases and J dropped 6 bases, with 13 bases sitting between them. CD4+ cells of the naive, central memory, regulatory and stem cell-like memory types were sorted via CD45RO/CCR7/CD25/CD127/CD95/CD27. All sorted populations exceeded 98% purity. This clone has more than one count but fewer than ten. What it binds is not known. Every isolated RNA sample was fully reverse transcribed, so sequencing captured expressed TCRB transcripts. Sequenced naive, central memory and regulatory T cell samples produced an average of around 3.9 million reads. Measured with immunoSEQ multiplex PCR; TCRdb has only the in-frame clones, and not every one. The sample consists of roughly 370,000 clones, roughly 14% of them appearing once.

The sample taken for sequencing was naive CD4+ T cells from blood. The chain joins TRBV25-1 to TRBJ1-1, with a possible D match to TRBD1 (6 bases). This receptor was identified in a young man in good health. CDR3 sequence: CASSEGGRGAEAFF. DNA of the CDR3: TGTGCCAGCAGTGAAGGGGGCAGGGGTGCTGAAGCTTTCTTT.